This T cell receptor (beta chain) was sequenced in a study of CD8+ T cells in alopecia areata. Extracted from the samples, RNA was reverse transcribed into cDNA to serve as the sequencing template. The assay was immunoSEQ multiplex PCR, and TCRdb's table has in-frame clones only and misses some. The sample holds roughly 220,000 clones, more than 30% seen once. CDR1 and CDR2 from the germline V gene are LNHDA and SQIVND (reference sequence). The CDR3 sequence is 14 residues long. Unmatched junction bases numbered 4, after V lost 5 bases and J lost 2 bases. This clone was seen only a few times. Documented treatment: oral pan-JAK inhibitor, 5-10 mg twice daily.

The sample in question was CD4+ T cells sorted from blood, obtained at roughly week 30, from a patient treated with tofacitinib. The TCR originated in a human donor with alopecia areata. The chain employs TRBV19 and TRBJ2-7; 9 nucleotides match TRBD1. The CDR3: CASSRTGDPYEQYF. DNA for the CDR3: TGTGCCAGTAGTCGGACAGGGGATCCCTACGAGCAGTACTTC.